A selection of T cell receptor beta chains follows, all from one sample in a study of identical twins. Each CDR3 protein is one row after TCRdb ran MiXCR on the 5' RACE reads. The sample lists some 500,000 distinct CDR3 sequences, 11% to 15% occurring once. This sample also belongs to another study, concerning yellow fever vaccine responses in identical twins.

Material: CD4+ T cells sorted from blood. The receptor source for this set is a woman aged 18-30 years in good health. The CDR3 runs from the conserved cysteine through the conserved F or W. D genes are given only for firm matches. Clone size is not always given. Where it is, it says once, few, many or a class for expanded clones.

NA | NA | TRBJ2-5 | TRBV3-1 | CASSHSSGWQETQYF | TGTGCCAGCAGCCACTCCAGCGGGTGGCAAGAGACCCAGTACTTC
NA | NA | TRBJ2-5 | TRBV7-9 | CASSKDSSSGETQYF | TGTGCCAGCAGCAAGGACAGCTCAAGCGGAGAGACCCAGTACTTC
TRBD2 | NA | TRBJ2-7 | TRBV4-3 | CASSQGTRGYEQYF | TGCGCCAGCAGCCAAGGGACTAGGGGTTACGAGCAGTACTTC
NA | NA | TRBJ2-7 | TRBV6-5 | CASSYPGDYYYEQYF | TGTGCCAGCAGTTACCCAGGGGACTACTACTACGAGCAGTACTTC
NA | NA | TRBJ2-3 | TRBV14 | CASSSRVDTQYF | TGTGCCAGCAGCTCCCGGGTAGATACGCAGTATTTT
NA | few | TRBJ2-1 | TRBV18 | CASSPRQGVYDEQFF | TGTGCCAGCTCACCACGGCAGGGAGTCTACGATGAGCAGTTCTTC
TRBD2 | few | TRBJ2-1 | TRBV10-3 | CAISQLAGGPDEQFF | TGTGCCATCAGCCAACTAGCGGGAGGGCCGGATGAGCAGTTCTTC
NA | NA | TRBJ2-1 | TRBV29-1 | CSVVIRWVINEQFF | TGCAGCGTTGTAATCCGGTGGGTGATAAATGAGCAGTTCTTC
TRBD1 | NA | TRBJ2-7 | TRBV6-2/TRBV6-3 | CASRSGTGGHEQYF | TGTGCCAGCAGATCCGGGACAGGAGGACACGAGCAGTACTTC
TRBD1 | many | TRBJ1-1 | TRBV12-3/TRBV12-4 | CASRNRGPAFF | TGTGCCAGCAGGAACAGGGGCCCCGCTTTCTTT
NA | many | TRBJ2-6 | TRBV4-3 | CASSQEAPGGANVLTF | TGCGCCAGCAGCCAAGAGGCCCCGGGTGGGGCCAACGTCCTGACTTTC
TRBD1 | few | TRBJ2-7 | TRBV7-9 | CASSSDRARSYEQYF | TGTGCCAGCAGCTCTGACAGGGCGCGCTCCTACGAGCAGTACTTC
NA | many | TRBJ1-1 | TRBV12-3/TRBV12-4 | CASSLVQGTEAFF | TGTGCCAGCAGTTTAGTACAGGGCACTGAAGCTTTCTTT
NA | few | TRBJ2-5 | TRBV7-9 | CASSLYPVETQYF | TGTGCCAGCAGCTTATATCCGGTCGAGACCCAGTACTTC
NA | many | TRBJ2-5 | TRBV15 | CATSRDHRTQYF | TGTGCCACCAGCAGAGATCACCGGACCCAGTACTTC
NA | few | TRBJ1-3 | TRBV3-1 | CASSQGLPSFSGNTIYF | TGTGCCAGCAGCCAGGGACTTCCTTCTTTCTCTGGAAACACCATATATTTT
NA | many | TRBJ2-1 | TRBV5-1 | CASSLSQRYNEQFF | TGCGCCAGCAGCTTGTCTCAGCGGTACAATGAGCAGTTCTTC
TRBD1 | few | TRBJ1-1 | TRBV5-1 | CASSLRTGGTDTEAFF | TGCGCCAGCAGCTTGCGGACAGGGGGGACAGACACTGAAGCTTTCTTT
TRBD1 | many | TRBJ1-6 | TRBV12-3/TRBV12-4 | CASSKQGARSPLHF | TGTGCCAGCAGTAAACAGGGGGCGCGTTCACCCCTCCACTTT
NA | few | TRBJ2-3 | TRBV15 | CATSPAEDTQYF | TGTGCCACCAGTCCCGCAGAAGATACGCAGTATTTT
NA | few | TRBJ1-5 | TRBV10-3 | CAISEGVSNQPQHF | TGTGCCATCAGTGAGGGTGTAAGCAATCAGCCCCAGCATTTT
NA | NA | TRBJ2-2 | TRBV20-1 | CSAQPVVTGELFF | TGCAGTGCCCAGCCGGTGGTCACCGGGGAGCTGTTTTTT
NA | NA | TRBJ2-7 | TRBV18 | CASSPLSAYEQYF | TGTGCCAGCTCACCACTATCCGCCTACGAGCAGTACTTC
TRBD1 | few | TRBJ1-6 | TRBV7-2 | CASSPNPGQGSSPLHF | TGTGCCAGCAGCCCAAACCCGGGACAGGGATCTTCACCCCTCCACTTT
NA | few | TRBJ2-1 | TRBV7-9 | CASSPDLASYNEQFF | TGTGCCAGCAGCCCAGACTTAGCCTCCTACAATGAGCAGTTCTTC
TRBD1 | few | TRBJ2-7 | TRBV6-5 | CASSYDRGIGYEQYF | TGTGCCAGCAGTTATGACAGGGGAATTGGTTACGAGCAGTACTTC
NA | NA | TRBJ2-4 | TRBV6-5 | CASSSPGLAKNIQYF | TGTGCCAGCAGTTCCCCCGGACTAGCCAAAAACATTCAGTACTTC
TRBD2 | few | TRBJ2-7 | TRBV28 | CASRPKGTSFLSYEQYF | TGTGCCAGCAGACCGAAGGGGACTAGCTTCTTGTCCTACGAGCAGTACTTC
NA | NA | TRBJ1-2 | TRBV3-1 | CASSQDVENYGYTF | TGTGCCAGCAGCCAAGATGTCGAAAACTATGGCTACACCTTC
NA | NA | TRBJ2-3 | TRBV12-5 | CASARTTATDTQYF | TGTGCTAGTGCCCGGACTACCGCCACAGATACGCAGTATTTT
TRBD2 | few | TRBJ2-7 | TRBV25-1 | CASSPGTSGTLQYF | TGTGCCAGCAGCCCCGGGACTAGCGGGACCCTGCAGTACTTC
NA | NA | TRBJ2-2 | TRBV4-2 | CASSQAETHTGELFF | TGTGCCAGCAGCCAAGCAGAAACCCACACCGGGGAGCTGTTTTTT
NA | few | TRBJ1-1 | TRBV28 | CASSLLTGEAFF | TGTGCCAGCAGTTTATTGACAGGTGAAGCTTTCTTT
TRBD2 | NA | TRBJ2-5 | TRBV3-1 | CASSQERLAGDQETQYF | TGTGCCAGCAGCCAAGAAAGGCTAGCGGGGGACCAAGAGACCCAGTACTTC
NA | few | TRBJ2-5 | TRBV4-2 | CASSQPGRQETQYF | TGTGCCAGCAGCCAACCCGGCAGACAAGAGACCCAGTACTTC
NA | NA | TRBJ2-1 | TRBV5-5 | CASSSSPGSSYNEQFF | TGTGCCAGCAGCTCTTCTCCGGGTAGCTCCTACAATGAGCAGTTCTTC
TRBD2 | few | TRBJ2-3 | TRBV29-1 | CSGGLADHTDTQYF | TGCAGCGGCGGACTAGCGGACCACACAGATACGCAGTATTTT
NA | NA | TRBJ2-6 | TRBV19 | CASAQGLSGANVLTF | TGTGCCAGTGCACAAGGGTTATCTGGGGCCAACGTCCTGACTTTC
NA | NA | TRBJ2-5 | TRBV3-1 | CAISFGLRGLKDFETQYF | TGTGCCATCAGTTTTGGGTTGAGGGGATTAAAGGATTTTGAGACCCAGTACTTC
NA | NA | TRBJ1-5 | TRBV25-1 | CASSDPGATQPQHF | TGTGCCAGCAGTGATCCGGGGGCAACTCAGCCCCAGCATTTT
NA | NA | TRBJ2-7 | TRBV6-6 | CASSTGFSYEQYF | TGTGCCAGCTCGACAGGTTTCTCCTACGAGCAGTACTTC
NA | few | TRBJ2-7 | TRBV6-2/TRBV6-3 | CASSYSGDSLGEQYF | TGTGCCAGCAGTTACTCAGGCGACAGCCTGGGCGAGCAGTACTTC
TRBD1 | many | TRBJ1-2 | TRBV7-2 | CASSPGQANYGYTF | TGTGCCAGCAGCCCCGGACAGGCTAACTATGGCTACACCTTC
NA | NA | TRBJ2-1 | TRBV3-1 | CASSQDLIGLRGGRSEQFF | TGTGCCAGCAGCCAAGATTTAATCGGGTTGAGGGGGGGCCGGAGTGAGCAGTTCTTC
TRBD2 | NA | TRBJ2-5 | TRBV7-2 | CASSARASGGAETQYF | TGTGCCAGCAGCGCCCGGGCTAGCGGGGGAGCAGAGACCCAGTACTTC
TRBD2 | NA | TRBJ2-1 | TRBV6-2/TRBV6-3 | CASSYHNVAGKKDNEQFF | TGTGCCAGCAGTTACCACAACGTAGCGGGAAAGAAGGACAATGAGCAGTTCTTC
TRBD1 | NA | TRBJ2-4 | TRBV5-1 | CASQLGFPIDRGGPKNIQYF | TGCGCCAGCCAGCTTGGATTCCCGATCGACAGGGGCGGTCCCAAAAACATTCAGTACTTC
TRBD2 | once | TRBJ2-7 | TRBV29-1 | CSVEDDGGNEQYF | TGCAGCGTTGAAGATGACGGGGGGAACGAGCAGTACTTC
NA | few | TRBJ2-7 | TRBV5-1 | CASSLEGGAPSLQYF | TGCGCCAGCAGCTTGGAAGGGGGGGCTCCCTCCCTGCAGTACTTC
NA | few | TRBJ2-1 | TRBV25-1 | CASSDPGIDEQFF | TGTGCCAGCAGTGACCCTGGCATCGATGAGCAGTTCTTC
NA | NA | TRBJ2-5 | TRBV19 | CASNVRGGETQYF | TGTGCCAGTAATGTTCGGGGAGGAGAGACCCAGTACTTC
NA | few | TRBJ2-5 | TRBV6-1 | CASRRGGLGTQYF | TGTGCCAGCAGAAGGGGGGGCTTAGGGACCCAGTACTTC
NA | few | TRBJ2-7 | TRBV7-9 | CASSRLATTYEQYF | TGTGCCAGCAGCCGACTCGCCACTACCTACGAGCAGTACTTC
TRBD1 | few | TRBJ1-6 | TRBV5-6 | CASSLVGQLNSPLHF | TGTGCCAGCAGCTTGGTGGGACAGCTTAATTCACCCCTCCACTTT
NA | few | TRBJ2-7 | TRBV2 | CASSATGRGEQYF | TGTGCCAGCAGCGCCACAGGGAGAGGCGAGCAGTACTTC